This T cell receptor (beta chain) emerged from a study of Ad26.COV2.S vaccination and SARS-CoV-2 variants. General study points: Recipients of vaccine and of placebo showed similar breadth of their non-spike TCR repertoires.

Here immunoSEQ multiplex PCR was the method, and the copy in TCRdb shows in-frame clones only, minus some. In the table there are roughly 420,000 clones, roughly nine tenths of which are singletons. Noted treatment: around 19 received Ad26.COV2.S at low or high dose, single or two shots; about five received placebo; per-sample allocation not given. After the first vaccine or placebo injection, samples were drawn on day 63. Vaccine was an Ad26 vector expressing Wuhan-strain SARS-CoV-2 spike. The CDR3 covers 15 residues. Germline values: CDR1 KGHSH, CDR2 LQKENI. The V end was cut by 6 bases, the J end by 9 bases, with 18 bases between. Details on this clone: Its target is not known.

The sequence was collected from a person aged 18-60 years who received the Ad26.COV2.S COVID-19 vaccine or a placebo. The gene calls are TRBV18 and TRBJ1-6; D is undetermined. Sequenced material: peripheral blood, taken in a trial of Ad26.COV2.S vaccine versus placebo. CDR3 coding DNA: TGTGCCAGCTCCCTTGCAGTTTTGGATTTTTCACCCCTCCACTTT. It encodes CASSLAVLDFSPLHF.